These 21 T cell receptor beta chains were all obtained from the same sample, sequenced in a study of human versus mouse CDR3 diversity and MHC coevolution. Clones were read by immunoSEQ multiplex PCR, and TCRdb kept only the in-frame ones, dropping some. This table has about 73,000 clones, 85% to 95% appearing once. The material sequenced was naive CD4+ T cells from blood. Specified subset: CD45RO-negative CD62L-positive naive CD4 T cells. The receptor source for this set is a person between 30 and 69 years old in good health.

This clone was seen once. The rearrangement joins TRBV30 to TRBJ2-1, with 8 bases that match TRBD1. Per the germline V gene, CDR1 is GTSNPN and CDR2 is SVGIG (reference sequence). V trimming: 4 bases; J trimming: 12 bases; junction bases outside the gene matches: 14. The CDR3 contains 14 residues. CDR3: CAWNSGQGQWWQFF. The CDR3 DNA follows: TGTGCCTGGAATTCCGGACAGGGACAGTGGTGGCAGTTCTTC.

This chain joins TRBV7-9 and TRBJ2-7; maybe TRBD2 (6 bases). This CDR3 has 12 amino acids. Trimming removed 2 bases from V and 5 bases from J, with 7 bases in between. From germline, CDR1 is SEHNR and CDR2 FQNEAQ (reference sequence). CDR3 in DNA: TGTGCCAGCAGCTTACTAGCGAACGAGCAGTACTTC. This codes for CASSLLANEQYF.

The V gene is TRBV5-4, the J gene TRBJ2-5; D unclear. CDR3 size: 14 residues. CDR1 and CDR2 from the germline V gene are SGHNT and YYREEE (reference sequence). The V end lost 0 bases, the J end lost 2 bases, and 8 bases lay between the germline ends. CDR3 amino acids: CASSLGAAQETQYF. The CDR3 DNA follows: TGTGCCAGCAGCTTGGGGGCAGCTCAAGAGACCCAGTACTTC.

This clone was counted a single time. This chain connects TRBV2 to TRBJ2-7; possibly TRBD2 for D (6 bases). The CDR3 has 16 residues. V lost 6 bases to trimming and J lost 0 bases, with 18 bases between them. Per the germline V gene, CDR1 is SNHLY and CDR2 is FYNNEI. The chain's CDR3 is CASRKEMVAVSYEQYF. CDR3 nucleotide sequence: TGTGCCAGCAGGAAGGAAATGGTAGCGGTCTCCTACGAGCAGTACTTC. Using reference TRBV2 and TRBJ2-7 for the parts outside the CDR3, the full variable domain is EPEVTQTPSHQVTQMGQEVILRCVPISNHLYFYWYRQILGQKVEFLVSFYNNEISEKSEIFDDQFSVERPDGSNFTLKIRSTKLEDSAMYFCASRKEMVAVSYEQYFGPGTRLTVT.

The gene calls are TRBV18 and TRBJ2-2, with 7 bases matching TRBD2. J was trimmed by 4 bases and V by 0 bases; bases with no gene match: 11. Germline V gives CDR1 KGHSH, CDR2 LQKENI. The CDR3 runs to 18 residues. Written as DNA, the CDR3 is TGTGCCAGCTCACCACCGCAGAGCCTCGGGACTACCACCGGGGAGCTGTTTTTT. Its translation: CASSPPQSLGTTTGELFF.

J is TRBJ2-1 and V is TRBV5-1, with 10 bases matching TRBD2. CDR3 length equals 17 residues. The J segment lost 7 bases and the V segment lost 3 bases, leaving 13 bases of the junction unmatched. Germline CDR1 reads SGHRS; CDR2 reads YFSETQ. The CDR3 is CASSSPGFSGRTNEQFF. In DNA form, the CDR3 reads TGCGCCAGCAGCTCCCCCGGATTTAGCGGGAGGACGAATGAGCAGTTCTTC.

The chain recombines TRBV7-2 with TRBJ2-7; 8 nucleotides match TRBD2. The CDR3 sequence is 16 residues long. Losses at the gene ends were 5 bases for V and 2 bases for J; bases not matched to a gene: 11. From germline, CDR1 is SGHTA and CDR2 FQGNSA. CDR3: CASSISGGGVPYEQYF. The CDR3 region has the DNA TGTGCCAGCAGCATAAGCGGGGGCGGGGTCCCCTACGAGCAGTACTTC.

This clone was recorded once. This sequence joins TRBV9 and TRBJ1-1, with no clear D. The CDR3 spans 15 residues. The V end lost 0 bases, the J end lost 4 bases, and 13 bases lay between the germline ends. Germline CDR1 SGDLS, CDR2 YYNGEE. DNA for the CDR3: TGTGCCAGCAGCGTAGGTAGGCTTGGCGGCACTGAAGCTTTCTTT. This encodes CASSVGRLGGTEAFF.

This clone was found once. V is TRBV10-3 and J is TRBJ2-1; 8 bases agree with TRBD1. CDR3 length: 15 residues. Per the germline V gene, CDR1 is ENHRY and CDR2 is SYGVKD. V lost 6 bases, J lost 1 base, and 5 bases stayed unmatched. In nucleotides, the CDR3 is TGTGCCATCAGCTTCGGACAGGGTTCCTACAATGAGCAGTTCTTC. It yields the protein CAISFGQGSYNEQFF.

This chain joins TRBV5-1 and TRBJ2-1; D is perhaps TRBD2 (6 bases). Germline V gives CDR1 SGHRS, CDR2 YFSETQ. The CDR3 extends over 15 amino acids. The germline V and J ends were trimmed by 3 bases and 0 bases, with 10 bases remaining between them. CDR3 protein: CASSSGLLSYNEQFF. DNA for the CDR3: TGCGCCAGCAGCTCGGGACTTCTCTCCTACAATGAGCAGTTCTTC.

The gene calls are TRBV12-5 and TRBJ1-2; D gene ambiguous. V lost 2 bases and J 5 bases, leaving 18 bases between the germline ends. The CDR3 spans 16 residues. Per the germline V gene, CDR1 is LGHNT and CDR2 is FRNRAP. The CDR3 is CASGLSDGLPRYGYTF. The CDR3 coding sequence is TGTGCTAGTGGTTTGTCCGATGGACTCCCTAGGTATGGCTACACCTTC.

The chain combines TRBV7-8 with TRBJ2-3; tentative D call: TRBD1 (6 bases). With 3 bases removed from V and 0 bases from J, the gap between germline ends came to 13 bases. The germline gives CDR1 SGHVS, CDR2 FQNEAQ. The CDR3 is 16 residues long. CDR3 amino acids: CASSFNRDISTDTQYF. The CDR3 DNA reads TGTGCCAGCAGCTTCAACAGGGATATTAGCACAGATACGCAGTATTTT.

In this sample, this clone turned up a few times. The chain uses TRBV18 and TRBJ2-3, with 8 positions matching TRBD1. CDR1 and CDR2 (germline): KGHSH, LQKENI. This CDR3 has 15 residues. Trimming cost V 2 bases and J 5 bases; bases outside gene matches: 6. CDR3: CASSPNRGSGDTQYF. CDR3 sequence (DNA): TGTGCCAGCTCACCAAACAGGGGGTCGGGAGATACGCAGTATTTT. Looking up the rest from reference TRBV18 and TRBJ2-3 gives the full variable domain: NAGVMQNPRHLVRRRGQEARLRCSPMKGHSHVYWYRQLPEEGLKFMVYLQKENIIDESGMPKERFSAEFPKEGPSILRIQQVVRGDSAAYFCASSPNRGSGDTQYFGPGTRLTVL.

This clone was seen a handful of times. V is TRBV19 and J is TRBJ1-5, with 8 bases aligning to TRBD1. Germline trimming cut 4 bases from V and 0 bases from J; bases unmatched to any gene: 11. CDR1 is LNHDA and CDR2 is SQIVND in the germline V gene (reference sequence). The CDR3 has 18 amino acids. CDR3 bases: TGTGCCAGTAGTAGAGAACCCGGGACAGGTACTAGCAATCAGCCCCAGCATTTT. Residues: CASSREPGTGTSNQPQHF.

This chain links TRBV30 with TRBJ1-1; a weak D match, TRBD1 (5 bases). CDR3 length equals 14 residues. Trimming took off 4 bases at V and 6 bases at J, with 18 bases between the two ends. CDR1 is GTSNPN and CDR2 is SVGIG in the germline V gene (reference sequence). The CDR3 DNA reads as TGTGCCTGGATGGGAATCGGGGGAAAGTCTGAAGCTTTCTTT. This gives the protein CAWMGIGGKSEAFF. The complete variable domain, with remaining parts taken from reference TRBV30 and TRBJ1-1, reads SQTIHQWPATLVQPVGSPLSLECTVEGTSNPNLYWYRQAAGRGLQLLFYSVGIGQISSEVPQNLSASRPQDRQFILSSKKLLLSDSGFYLCAWMGIGGKSEAFFGQGTRLTVV.

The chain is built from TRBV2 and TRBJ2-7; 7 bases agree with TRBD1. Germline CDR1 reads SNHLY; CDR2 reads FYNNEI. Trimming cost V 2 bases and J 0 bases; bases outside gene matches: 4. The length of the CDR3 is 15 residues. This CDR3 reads CASSETGVTSYEQYF. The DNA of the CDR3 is TGTGCCAGCAGTGAAACAGGGGTGACCTCCTACGAGCAGTACTTC.

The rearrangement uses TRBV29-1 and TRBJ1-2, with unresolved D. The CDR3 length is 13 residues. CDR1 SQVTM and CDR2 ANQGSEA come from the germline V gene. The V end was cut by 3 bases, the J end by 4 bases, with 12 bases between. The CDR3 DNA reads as TGCAGCGTTGATCAATGGGAGTCCTATGGCTACACCTTC. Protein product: CSVDQWESYGYTF.

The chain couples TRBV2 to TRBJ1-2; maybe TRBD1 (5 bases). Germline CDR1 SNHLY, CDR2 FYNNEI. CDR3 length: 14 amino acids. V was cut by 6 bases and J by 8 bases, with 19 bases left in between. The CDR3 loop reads CASSAGEGSGGYTF. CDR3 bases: TGTGCCAGCAGCGCGGGGGAGGGCTCTGGAGGCTACACCTTC.

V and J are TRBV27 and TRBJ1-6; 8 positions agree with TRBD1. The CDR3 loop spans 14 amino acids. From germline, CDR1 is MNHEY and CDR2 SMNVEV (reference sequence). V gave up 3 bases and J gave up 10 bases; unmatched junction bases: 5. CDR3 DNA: TGTGCCAGCAGTTTGGCAGGGGGCAGATCACCCCTCCACTTT. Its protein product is CASSLAGGRSPLHF.

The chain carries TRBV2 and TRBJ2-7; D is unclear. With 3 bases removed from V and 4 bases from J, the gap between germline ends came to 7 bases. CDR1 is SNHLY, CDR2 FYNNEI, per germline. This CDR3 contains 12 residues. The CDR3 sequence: CASSDRRYEQYF. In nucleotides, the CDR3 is TGTGCCAGCAGTGACAGGCGATACGAGCAGTACTTC.

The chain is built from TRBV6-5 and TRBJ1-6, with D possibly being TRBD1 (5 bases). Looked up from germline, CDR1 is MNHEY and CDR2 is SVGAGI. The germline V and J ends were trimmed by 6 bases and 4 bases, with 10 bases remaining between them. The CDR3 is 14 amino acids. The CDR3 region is CASSPTEYNSPLHF. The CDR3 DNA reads TGTGCCAGCAGCCCGACAGAATATAATTCACCCCTCCACTTT.